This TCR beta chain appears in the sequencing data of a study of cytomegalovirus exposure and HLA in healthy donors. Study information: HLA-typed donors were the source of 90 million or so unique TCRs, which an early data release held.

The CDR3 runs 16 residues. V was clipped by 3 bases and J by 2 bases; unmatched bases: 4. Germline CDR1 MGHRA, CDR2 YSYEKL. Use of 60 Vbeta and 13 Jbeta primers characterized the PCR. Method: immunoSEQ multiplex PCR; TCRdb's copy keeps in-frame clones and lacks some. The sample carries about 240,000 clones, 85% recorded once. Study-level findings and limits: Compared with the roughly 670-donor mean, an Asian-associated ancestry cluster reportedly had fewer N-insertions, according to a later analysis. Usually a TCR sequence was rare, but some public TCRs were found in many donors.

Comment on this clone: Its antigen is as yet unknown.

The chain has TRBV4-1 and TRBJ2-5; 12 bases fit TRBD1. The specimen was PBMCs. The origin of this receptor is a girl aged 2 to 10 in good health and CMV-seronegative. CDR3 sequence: CASSHGDRGRQETQYF. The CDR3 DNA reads TGCGCCAGCAGCCATGGGGACAGGGGGCGGCAAGAGACCCAGTACTTC.